These 5 T cell receptor beta chains were all obtained from the same sample, sequenced in a study of T cells in Graves' hyperthyroidism and ophthalmopathy. RNA transcripts were the template for amplifying TCR beta CDR3 regions. With the HTBI primer set, the TCR CDR3 went through a first round of RT-PCR. TCRdb processed the multiplex PCR reads anew with MiXCR; each CDR3 protein has one entry. The sample shows around 700,000 distinct CDR3 sequences, under 20% of them seen only once. Material for sequencing was blood. Receptor source: a woman aged 50 to 60 with Graves' hyperthyroidism that later progressed to Graves' ophthalmopathy.

This chain links TRBV3-1 with TRBJ2-1, with D possibly called TRBD1 or TRBD2 (5 bases each). V lost 2 bases and J lost 9, with 17 bases in between. The CDR3 contains 15 residues. Germline CDR1 reads LGHDT; CDR2 reads YNNKEL (reference sequence). The CDR3: CASSQWGTPEGEQFF. CDR3 nucleotides: TGTGCCAGCAGCCAATGGGGGACGCCAGAGGGTGAGCAGTTCTTC.

This clonotype was counted many times. The chain carries TRBV12-3 or TRBV12-4 and TRBJ1-4, with D unclear. CDR3 length equals 12 residues. V was shortened by 1 base and J by 10 bases, with 7 bases between the two germline ends. The CDR3 sequence: CASSLVLGKLFF. DNA of the CDR3: TGTGCCAGCAGTTTAGTATTGGGAAAACTGTTTTTT.

The chain has TRBV18 and TRBJ2-6; TRBD1 aligns across 10 bases. The V gene end was trimmed by 5 bases and the J gene end by 2 bases; junction bases not matched to a gene: 9. The CDR3 runs to 18 residues. CDR1 and CDR2 from the germline V gene are KGHSH and LQKENI. The CDR3 loop is CASSYRDRGAPGANVLTF. For the CDR3, the DNA is TGTGCCAGCTCATACCGGGACAGGGGCGCCCCTGGGGCCAACGTCCTGACTTTC. Together with reference TRBV18 and TRBJ2-6, the CDR3 gives the full variable domain: NAGVMQNPRHLVRRRGQEARLRCSPMKGHSHVYWYRQLPEEGLKFMVYLQKENIIDESGMPKERFSAEFPKEGPSILRIQQVVRGDSAAYFCASSYRDRGAPGANVLTFGAGSRLTVL.

This clonotype was seen a handful of times. A much larger clone lies a single base off, so this may be a read error. The CDR3 region has the DNA TGTGCCAGCAGTTACTCGAAGGGACAGGGCATTCGCGAGCAGTACTTC. Translating it yields CASSYSKGQGIREQYF. V gene TRBV6-5 combines with J gene TRBJ2-7; 9 bases fit TRBD1. Trimming removed 0 bases from V and 6 bases from J; junction bases left unmatched: 9. The CDR3 totals 16 residues. Looked up from germline, CDR1 is MNHEY and CDR2 is SVGAGI.

This clonotype was found a few times. The rearrangement uses TRBV7-9 and TRBJ1-1; 8 bases are shared with TRBD1. This CDR3 region has 15 residues. CDR1 is SEHNR, CDR2 FQNEAQ, per germline (reference sequence). Trimming at V came to 7 bases and at J to 2 bases, leaving 9 bases not matched to a gene. The CDR3: CASKTKDRVNTEAFF. CDR3 nucleotides: TGTGCCAGCAAGACGAAGGACAGGGTAAACACTGAAGCTTTCTTT.